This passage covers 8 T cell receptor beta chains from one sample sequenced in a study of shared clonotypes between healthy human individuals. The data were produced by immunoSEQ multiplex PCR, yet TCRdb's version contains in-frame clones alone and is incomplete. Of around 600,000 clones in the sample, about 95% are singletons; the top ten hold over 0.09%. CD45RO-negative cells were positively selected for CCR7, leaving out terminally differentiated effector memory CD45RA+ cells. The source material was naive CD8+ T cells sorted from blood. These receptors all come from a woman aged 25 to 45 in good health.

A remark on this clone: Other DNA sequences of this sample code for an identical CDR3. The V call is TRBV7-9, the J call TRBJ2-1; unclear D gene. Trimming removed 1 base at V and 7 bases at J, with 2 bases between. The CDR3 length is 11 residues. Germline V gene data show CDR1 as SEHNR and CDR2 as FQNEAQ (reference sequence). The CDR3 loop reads CASSLGNEQFF. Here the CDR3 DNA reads TGTGCCAGCAGCTTAGGAAATGAGCAGTTCTTC.

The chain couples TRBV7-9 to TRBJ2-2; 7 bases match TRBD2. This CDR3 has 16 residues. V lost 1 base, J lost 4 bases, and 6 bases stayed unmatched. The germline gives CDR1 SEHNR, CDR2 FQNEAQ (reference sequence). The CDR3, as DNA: TGTGCCAGCAGCTTAGGGCCTAGCGGTACCACCGGGGAGCTGTTTTTT. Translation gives CASSLGPSGTTGELFF. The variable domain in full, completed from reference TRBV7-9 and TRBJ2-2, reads DTGVSQNPRHKITKRGQNVTFRCDPISEHNRLYWYRQTLGQGPEFLTYFQNEAQLEKSRLLSDRFSAERPKGSFSTLEIQRTEQGDSAMYLCASSLGPSGTTGELFFGEGSRLTVL.

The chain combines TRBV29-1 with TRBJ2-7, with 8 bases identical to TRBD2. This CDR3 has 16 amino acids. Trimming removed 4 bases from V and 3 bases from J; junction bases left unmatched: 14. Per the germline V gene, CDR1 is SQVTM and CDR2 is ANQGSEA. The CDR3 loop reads CSVGLYGTRSLYEQYF. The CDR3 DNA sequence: TGCAGCGTTGGGTTGTACGGGACTAGATCTCTCTACGAGCAGTACTTC.

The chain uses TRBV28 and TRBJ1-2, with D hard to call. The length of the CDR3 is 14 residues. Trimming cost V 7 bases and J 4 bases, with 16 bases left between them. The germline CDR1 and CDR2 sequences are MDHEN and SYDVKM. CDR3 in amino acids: CASTRLETGYGYTF. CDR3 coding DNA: TGTGCCAGCACCCGACTCGAAACTGGCTATGGCTACACCTTC.

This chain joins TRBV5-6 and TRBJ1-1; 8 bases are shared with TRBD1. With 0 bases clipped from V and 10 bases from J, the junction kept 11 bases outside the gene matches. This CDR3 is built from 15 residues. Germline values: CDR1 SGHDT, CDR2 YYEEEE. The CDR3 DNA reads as TGTGCCAGCAGCTTGGTGGCGGACAGGGACGGCGTAGCTTTCTTT. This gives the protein CASSLVADRDGVAFF.

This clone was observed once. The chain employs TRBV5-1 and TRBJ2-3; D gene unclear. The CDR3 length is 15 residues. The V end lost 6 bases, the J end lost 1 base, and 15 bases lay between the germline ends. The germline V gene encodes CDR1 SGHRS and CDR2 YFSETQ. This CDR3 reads CASTLDSWGTDTQYF. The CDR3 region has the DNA TGCGCCAGCACCCTCGACTCTTGGGGCACAGATACGCAGTATTTT.

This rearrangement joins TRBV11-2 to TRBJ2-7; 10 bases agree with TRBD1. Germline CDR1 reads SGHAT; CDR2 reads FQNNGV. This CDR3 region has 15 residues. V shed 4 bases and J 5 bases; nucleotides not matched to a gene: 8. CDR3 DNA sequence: TGTGCCAGCAGCTCCCGGGACAGGGGAGACCACGAGCAGTACTTC. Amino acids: CASSSRDRGDHEQYF.

The DNA of the CDR3 is TGTGCCAGCAGTTCCCTTGGCTATGGCTACACCTTC. Protein sequence: CASSSLGYGYTF. J is TRBJ1-2 and V is TRBV27; D not certain. The V end lost 4 bases, the J end lost 4 bases, and 7 bases lay between the germline ends. Germline-derived CDR1 and CDR2 are MNHEY and SMNVEV (reference sequence). CDR3 length: 12 residues.